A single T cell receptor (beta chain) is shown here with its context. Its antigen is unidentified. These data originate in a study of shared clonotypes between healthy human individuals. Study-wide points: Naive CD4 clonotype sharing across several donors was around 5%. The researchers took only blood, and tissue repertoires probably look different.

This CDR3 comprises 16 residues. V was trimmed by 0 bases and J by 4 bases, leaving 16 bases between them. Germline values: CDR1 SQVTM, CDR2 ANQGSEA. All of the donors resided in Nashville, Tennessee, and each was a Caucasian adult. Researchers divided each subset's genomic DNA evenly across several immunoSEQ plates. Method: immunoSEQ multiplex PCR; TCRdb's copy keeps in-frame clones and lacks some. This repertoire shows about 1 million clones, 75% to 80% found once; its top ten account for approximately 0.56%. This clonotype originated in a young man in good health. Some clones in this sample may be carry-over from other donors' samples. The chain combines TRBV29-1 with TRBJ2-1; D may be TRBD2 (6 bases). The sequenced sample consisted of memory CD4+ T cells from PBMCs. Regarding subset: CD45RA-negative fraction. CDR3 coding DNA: TGCAGCGTTGAAGAGTCTTGGGGACTGCAATACAATGAGCAGTTCTTC. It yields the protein CSVEESWGLQYNEQFF.